This T cell receptor beta chain was observed in a study of CD4 T cells in relation to SARS-CoV-2 and coronaviruses. Clones were sequenced by immunoSEQ multiplex PCR, and TCRdb holds only the in-frame ones, with some missing. Found here are about 16,000 clones, roughly 80% of them singletons; the top ten hold about 41%. Germline V lookup: CDR1 SGHRS, CDR2 YFSETQ. With 1 base removed from V and 6 bases from J, the gap between germline ends came to 20 bases. The CDR3 is 16 residues long. About this clone itself: Its matching antigen is unknown.

The unexposed donors gave CD4+ T cells in about 2011-2018, prior to COVID-19. Isolation of CD4+ T cells took place after around eleven days in culture. The material sequenced was CD4+ T cells from PBMCs, cultured in vitro. The V and J genes are TRBV5-1 and TRBJ2-7; D may be TRBD2 (5 bases). This receptor was taken from a human donor in good health. The CDR3: CASSLSLRLQRAEQYF. CDR3 sequence (DNA): TGCGCCAGCAGCTTGAGTCTTCGGCTACAGAGGGCCGAGCAGTACTTC.